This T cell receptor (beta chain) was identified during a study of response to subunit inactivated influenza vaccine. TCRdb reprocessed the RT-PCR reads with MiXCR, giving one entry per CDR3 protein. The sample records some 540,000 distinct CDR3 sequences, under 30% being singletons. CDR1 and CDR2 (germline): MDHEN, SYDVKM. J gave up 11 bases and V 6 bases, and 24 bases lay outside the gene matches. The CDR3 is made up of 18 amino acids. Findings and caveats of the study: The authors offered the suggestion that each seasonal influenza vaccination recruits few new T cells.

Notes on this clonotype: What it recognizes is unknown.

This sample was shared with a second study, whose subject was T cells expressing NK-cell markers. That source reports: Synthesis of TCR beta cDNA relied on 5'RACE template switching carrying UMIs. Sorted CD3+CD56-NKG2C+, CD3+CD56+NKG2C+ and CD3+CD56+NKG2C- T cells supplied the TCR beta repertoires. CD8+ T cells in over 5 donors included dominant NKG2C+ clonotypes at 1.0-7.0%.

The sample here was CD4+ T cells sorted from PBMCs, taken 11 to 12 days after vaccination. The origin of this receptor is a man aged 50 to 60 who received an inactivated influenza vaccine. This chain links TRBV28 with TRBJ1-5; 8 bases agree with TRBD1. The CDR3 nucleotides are TGTGCCAGCAGCCGACAGGGGTATTCCCCCGGCTCCGGGCTGACCCAGCATTTT. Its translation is CASSRQGYSPGSGLTQHF. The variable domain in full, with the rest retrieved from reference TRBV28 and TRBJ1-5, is DVKVTQSSRYLVKRTGEKVFLECVQDMDHENMFWYRQDPGLGLRLIYFSYDVKMKEKGDIPEGYSVSREKKERFSLILESASTNQTSMYLCASSRQGYSPGSGLTQHFGDGTRLSIL.